Listed below are T cell receptor beta chains from one sample, sequenced in a study of OX40 agonist ivuxolimab in advanced cancers. The repertoire was sequenced with immunoSEQ multiplex PCR; TCRdb's copy has only in-frame clones and lacks some. The repertoire consists of some 16,000 clones, with around nine tenths occurring once and the leading ten covering roughly 4%. The source was CD4+ or CD8+ T cells sorted from blood, collected in a trial of the OX40 agonist ivuxolimab. These receptors all come from an adult with an advanced solid tumor such as melanoma, head and neck, liver or kidney cancer. CDR3s include the opening cysteine and the closing phenylalanine or tryptophan. Fields, in order: clone size, D gene, J gene, V gene, CDR3 DNA, CDR3 protein. D genes are given only for firm matches. Some rows mark clone size as missing; the rest say once, few, many or name a class of expanded clone.

abundance: few
d_gene: -
j_gene: TRBJ1-5
v_gene: TRBV28
CDR3nt: TGTGCCGTCAGGGCGCTGGGACAGCCCCAGCATTTT
CDR3aa: CAVRALGQPQHF

abundance: -
d_gene: -
j_gene: TRBJ1-5
v_gene: TRBV7-2
CDR3nt: TGTGCCAGCAGCGGGCAGCACGGTCAGCCCCAGCATTTT
CDR3aa: CASSGQHGQPQHF

abundance: -
d_gene: -
j_gene: TRBJ2-2
v_gene: TRBV4-1
CDR3nt: TGCGCCAGCAGCCAAGATCAGGCGGGGCTAGCCGGGGAGCTGTTTTTT
CDR3aa: CASSQDQAGLAGELFF

abundance: few
d_gene: -
j_gene: TRBJ2-5
v_gene: TRBV7-3
CDR3nt: TGTGCCAGCGCGGCAGGGATAAAAGAGACCCAGTACTTC
CDR3aa: CASAAGIKETQYF

abundance: few
d_gene: -
j_gene: TRBJ2-7
v_gene: TRBV19
CDR3nt: TGTGCCAGCTCCAAGACGGGGTGGGGCGAGCAGTACTTC
CDR3aa: CASSKTGWGEQYF

abundance: -
d_gene: TRBD2
j_gene: TRBJ2-7
v_gene: TRBV7-8
CDR3nt: TGTGCCAGCAGCTTTTTTGGACTAGCGGGAGGCTACGAGCAGTACTTC
CDR3aa: CASSFFGLAGGYEQYF

abundance: few
d_gene: -
j_gene: TRBJ1-5
v_gene: TRBV10-3
CDR3nt: TGTGCCATCAGTGGGGTAGCCCAGCCCCAGCATTTT
CDR3aa: CAISGVAQPQHF

abundance: -
d_gene: -
j_gene: TRBJ2-1
v_gene: TRBV18
CDR3nt: TGTGCCAGCTCACGCACGGCAGCGTCCGATGAGCAGTTCTTC
CDR3aa: CASSRTAASDEQFF

abundance: -
d_gene: -
j_gene: TRBJ1-1
v_gene: TRBV18
CDR3nt: TGTGCCAGCTCCTTGGGGGGTGAAGCTTTCTTT
CDR3aa: CASSLGGEAFF

abundance: -
d_gene: -
j_gene: TRBJ2-3
v_gene: TRBV6-1
CDR3nt: TGTGCCAGCAGTGCCCAAGGAGATACGCAGTATTTT
CDR3aa: CASSAQGDTQYF

abundance: -
d_gene: -
j_gene: TRBJ1-5
v_gene: TRBV7-9
CDR3nt: TGTGCCAGCAGCGTAGGTGGATGGGGCAATCAGCCCCAGCATTTT
CDR3aa: CASSVGGWGNQPQHF

abundance: -
d_gene: TRBD1
j_gene: TRBJ2-5
v_gene: TRBV12-5
CDR3nt: TGTGCTAGTGGTTTGGCCGGGACAGGGGGGGAGACCCAGTACTTC
CDR3aa: CASGLAGTGGETQYF

abundance: -
d_gene: -
j_gene: TRBJ2-4
v_gene: TRBV6-1
CDR3nt: TGTGCCAGCAGTGCCGGTACCACGACAACTCTAGCCAAAAACATTCAGTACTTC
CDR3aa: CASSAGTTTTLAKNIQYF

abundance: -
d_gene: TRBD1
j_gene: TRBJ1-2
v_gene: TRBV28
CDR3nt: TGTGCCAGCCTTACGACAGGGGTGGGGGTTAACTATGGCTACACCTTC
CDR3aa: CASLTTGVGVNYGYTF

abundance: -
d_gene: -
j_gene: TRBJ1-1
v_gene: TRBV29-1
CDR3nt: TGCAGCACCCGGAAGAACACTGAAGCTTTCTTT
CDR3aa: CSTRKNTEAFF

abundance: -
d_gene: -
j_gene: TRBJ2-5
v_gene: TRBV4-3
CDR3nt: TGCGCCAGCAGTCGCGACTATAACCAAGAGACCCAGTACTTC
CDR3aa: CASSRDYNQETQYF

abundance: -
d_gene: TRBD1
j_gene: TRBJ2-1
v_gene: TRBV19
CDR3nt: TGTGCCAGTAACCCCCCCGGGACAGGGGGGCCAAATGAGCAGTTCTTC
CDR3aa: CASNPPGTGGPNEQFF

abundance: once
d_gene: TRBD1
j_gene: TRBJ1-2
v_gene: TRBV6-6
CDR3nt: TGTGCCAGCAGTTATAACAGGGGAGGTGGCTACACCTTC
CDR3aa: CASSYNRGGGYTF

abundance: -
d_gene: TRBD1
j_gene: TRBJ1-5
v_gene: TRBV7-2
CDR3nt: TGTGCCAGCAGCTTAGTTGCAGGGGGCGGTAGCAATCAGCCCCAGCATTTT
CDR3aa: CASSLVAGGGSNQPQHF

abundance: few
d_gene: -
j_gene: TRBJ2-1
v_gene: TRBV14
CDR3nt: TGTGCCAGCAGCCAAGAAGGGTATTATGAGCAGTTCTTC
CDR3aa: CASSQEGYYEQFF

abundance: -
d_gene: -
j_gene: TRBJ1-4
v_gene: TRBV7-6
CDR3nt: TGTGCCAGCAGACCGAAGGGAAAGGAAAAACTGTTTTTT
CDR3aa: CASRPKGKEKLFF

abundance: -
d_gene: -
j_gene: TRBJ1-2
v_gene: TRBV29-1
CDR3nt: TGCAGCGTTGAGAGCCCCCAAGCTAACTATGGCTACACCTTC
CDR3aa: CSVESPQANYGYTF

abundance: once
d_gene: -
j_gene: TRBJ1-4
v_gene: TRBV7-2
CDR3nt: TGTGCCAGCAGCTTAGGGCCCAGCTCTAATGAAAAACTGTTTTTT
CDR3aa: CASSLGPSSNEKLFF

abundance: -
d_gene: TRBD2
j_gene: TRBJ2-1
v_gene: TRBV4-2
CDR3nt: TGTGCCAGCAGCCAAGCTGCCGCCGGGACTAGCGGTTACAATGAGCAGTTCTTC
CDR3aa: CASSQAAAGTSGYNEQFF

abundance: -
d_gene: -
j_gene: TRBJ1-4
v_gene: TRBV5-1
CDR3nt: TGCGCCAGCAGCTTGGTGGACAATGAAAAACTGTTTTTT
CDR3aa: CASSLVDNEKLFF

abundance: -
d_gene: -
j_gene: TRBJ2-7
v_gene: TRBV6-6
CDR3nt: TGTGCCAGCAGTCAGACACGACACTACGAGCAGTACTTC
CDR3aa: CASSQTRHYEQYF

abundance: few
d_gene: TRBD2
j_gene: TRBJ2-7
v_gene: TRBV6-4
CDR3nt: TGTGCCAGCAGTGAGCTAGCGGGTAGCTCCTACGAGCAGTACTTC
CDR3aa: CASSELAGSSYEQYF

abundance: -
d_gene: TRBD1
j_gene: TRBJ2-2
v_gene: TRBV4-1
CDR3nt: TGCGCCAGCAGCCCACATAGACAGGGGGCGCGGAACACCGGGGAGCTGTTTTTT
CDR3aa: CASSPHRQGARNTGELFF

abundance: -
d_gene: -
j_gene: TRBJ1-5
v_gene: TRBV27
CDR3nt: TGTGCCAGCAGAGTGAGGGTAGGTCAGCCCCAGCATTTT
CDR3aa: CASRVRVGQPQHF

abundance: -
d_gene: TRBD1
j_gene: TRBJ1-5
v_gene: TRBV18
CDR3nt: TGTGCCAGCTCACCACAGGACAGGGGGGAGCCCCAGCATTTT
CDR3aa: CASSPQDRGEPQHF

abundance: -
d_gene: -
j_gene: TRBJ2-3
v_gene: TRBV11-2
CDR3nt: TGTGCCAGCAGCTTCGTAGCGCGGCCTGTAGAGTATTTT
CDR3aa: CASSFVARPVEYF

abundance: -
d_gene: TRBD2
j_gene: TRBJ2-1
v_gene: TRBV19
CDR3nt: TGTGCCAGTAGTATGACACTAGCGGGAGTAGGTGAGCAGTTCTTC
CDR3aa: CASSMTLAGVGEQFF

abundance: -
d_gene: -
j_gene: TRBJ1-2
v_gene: TRBV7-3
CDR3nt: TGTGCCAGCAGCGGGGGTAGAAGCTACACCTTC
CDR3aa: CASSGGRSYTF

abundance: -
d_gene: -
j_gene: TRBJ2-7
v_gene: TRBV30
CDR3nt: TGTGCCTGGAGTGCCGGGGGTCCTCCGTACGAGCAGTACTTC
CDR3aa: CAWSAGGPPYEQYF

abundance: once
d_gene: TRBD2
j_gene: TRBJ2-1
v_gene: TRBV10-3
CDR3nt: TGTGCCATCAGTAGTGAGACTAGCGGTATTTCGGAGCAGTTCTTC
CDR3aa: CAISSETSGISEQFF

abundance: -
d_gene: TRBD1
j_gene: TRBJ2-7
v_gene: TRBV6-5
CDR3nt: TGTGCCAGCCGAAAGGGGACAGGTTCCTACGAGCAGTACTTC
CDR3aa: CASRKGTGSYEQYF

abundance: -
d_gene: TRBD1
j_gene: TRBJ1-6
v_gene: TRBV7-8
CDR3nt: TGTGCCAGCAGCTTTCTCGACAGGGTCAGGAATTCACCCCTCCACTTT
CDR3aa: CASSFLDRVRNSPLHF

abundance: -
d_gene: -
j_gene: TRBJ1-5
v_gene: TRBV7-2
CDR3nt: TGTGCCAGCAGCTTTAAAGGATCCCAGCCCCAGCATTTT
CDR3aa: CASSFKGSQPQHF

abundance: -
d_gene: -
j_gene: TRBJ1-4
v_gene: TRBV5-1
CDR3nt: TGCGCCAGCAGCCTTGGACAGACAACTAATGAAAAACTGTTTTTT
CDR3aa: CASSLGQTTNEKLFF

abundance: once
d_gene: -
j_gene: TRBJ2-2
v_gene: TRBV7-2
CDR3nt: TGTGCCAGCAGCCCCCTAGCGACTAACACCGGGGAGCTGTTTTTT
CDR3aa: CASSPLATNTGELFF

abundance: -
d_gene: -
j_gene: TRBJ1-5
v_gene: TRBV18
CDR3nt: TGTGCCAGCTCACCAGCGAGTGGCCTGTTGCCCCAGCATTTT
CDR3aa: CASSPASGLLPQHF

abundance: -
d_gene: TRBD2
j_gene: TRBJ2-4
v_gene: TRBV2
CDR3nt: TGTGCCAGCAGAGGGACTAGCGCATTAGCCAAAAACATTCAGTACTTC
CDR3aa: CASRGTSALAKNIQYF

abundance: -
d_gene: -
j_gene: TRBJ1-1
v_gene: TRBV6-6
CDR3nt: TGTGCCAGCATCTTAGACAGCAATAGAGGAGCTTTCTTT
CDR3aa: CASILDSNRGAFF

abundance: -
d_gene: -
j_gene: TRBJ2-1
v_gene: TRBV7-6
CDR3nt: TGTGCCAGCAGCTCGGACTATTCTGAGCAGTTCTTC
CDR3aa: CASSSDYSEQFF

abundance: -
d_gene: -
j_gene: TRBJ2-7
v_gene: TRBV2
CDR3nt: TGTGCCAGCAATTGGGCCTCGGCTTACGAGCAGTACTTC
CDR3aa: CASNWASAYEQYF

abundance: few
d_gene: -
j_gene: TRBJ1-1
v_gene: TRBV28
CDR3nt: TGTGCCAGCAGTGGGGGCAGGGTTACTGAAGCTTTCTTT
CDR3aa: CASSGGRVTEAFF

abundance: few
d_gene: TRBD1
j_gene: TRBJ2-7
v_gene: TRBV7-9
CDR3nt: TGTGCCAGCAGCTTAGGCGGGACAGGGGGCAGCGAGCAGTACTTC
CDR3aa: CASSLGGTGGSEQYF

abundance: -
d_gene: -
j_gene: TRBJ2-3
v_gene: TRBV20-1
CDR3nt: TGCAGTGCTCGCACAGATACGCAGTATTTT
CDR3aa: CSARTDTQYF

abundance: -
d_gene: -
j_gene: TRBJ1-4
v_gene: TRBV9
CDR3nt: TGTGCCAGCAGCCCCCGACCGGCAACTAATGAAAAACTGTTTTTT
CDR3aa: CASSPRPATNEKLFF

abundance: -
d_gene: -
j_gene: TRBJ1-3
v_gene: TRBV18
CDR3nt: TGTGCCAGCTCACGTACAGCCGACTCTGGAAACACCATATATTTT
CDR3aa: CASSRTADSGNTIYF

abundance: -
d_gene: -
j_gene: TRBJ1-6
v_gene: TRBV6-1
CDR3nt: TGTGCCAGCAGTGACGGGGTGACGAATTCACCCCTCCACTTT
CDR3aa: CASSDGVTNSPLHF

abundance: -
d_gene: -
j_gene: TRBJ1-1
v_gene: TRBV5-4
CDR3nt: TGTGCCAGCAGCTTTGGCGAAGGAAGGAACACTGAAGCTTTCTTT
CDR3aa: CASSFGEGRNTEAFF

abundance: -
d_gene: TRBD2
j_gene: TRBJ2-2
v_gene: TRBV30
CDR3nt: TGTGCCTGGAGACTAGCGGGAGCGGGTGGCACCGGGGAGCTGTTTTTT
CDR3aa: CAWRLAGAGGTGELFF

abundance: -
d_gene: -
j_gene: TRBJ2-3
v_gene: TRBV28
CDR3nt: TGTGCCAGCAGTTTAGAAGCGGCGGGACATGCCACAGATACGCAGTATTTT
CDR3aa: CASSLEAAGHATDTQYF

abundance: few
d_gene: -
j_gene: TRBJ1-5
v_gene: TRBV7-9
CDR3nt: TGTGCCAGCAGCTCTCCCGGAGTTAATCAGCCCCAGCATTTT
CDR3aa: CASSSPGVNQPQHF

abundance: once
d_gene: -
j_gene: TRBJ1-1
v_gene: TRBV18
CDR3nt: TGTGCCAGCTCACCAACTCCGAGGACTGAAGCTTTCTTT
CDR3aa: CASSPTPRTEAFF

abundance: -
d_gene: -
j_gene: TRBJ1-1
v_gene: TRBV19
CDR3nt: TGTGCCAGTAGTATGCCGGGGTTGAACACTGAAGCTTTCTTT
CDR3aa: CASSMPGLNTEAFF